The TCR beta chain described here comes from a study of T cell repertoires in ileal Crohn's disease. This clone was counted once. Method: immunoSEQ multiplex PCR; TCRdb's copy keeps in-frame clones and lacks some. The repertoire consists of 13,000 or so clones, with 70% to 90% occurring once and the leading ten covering 3.7%. J was trimmed by 8 bases and V by 6 bases; bases with no gene match: 10. This CDR3 has 14 residues. The germline CDR1 and CDR2 sequences are SGDLS and YYNGEE. Source material: ileal tissue. The source of this sequence is an adult with Crohn's disease. This rearrangement joins TRBV9 to TRBJ2-1; 8 positions agree with TRBD2. The CDR3 here is CASKRGGGQDEQFF. In DNA, the CDR3 is TGTGCCAGCAAACGGGGGGGCGGCCAAGATGAGCAGTTCTTC.